One sample yielded the 20 T cell receptor beta chains listed below, sequenced in a study of T cell responses to AZD1222 COVID-19 vaccine. TCRdb's copy holds only in-frame clones and misses some; the assay was immunoSEQ multiplex PCR. The profile covers some 140,000 clones, with roughly 93% appearing a single time and about 5% taken by the ten largest. Specimen: peripheral blood, collected on day 0 of AZD1222 vaccination. These TCRs come from an adult in good health.

This chain uses TRBV3-1 (or the pseudogene TRBV3-2) with TRBJ1-2; weak D call: TRBD1 (5 bases). Germline CDR1 is LGHDT and CDR2 is YNNKEL (reference sequence). The CDR3 sequence is 14 residues long. V dropped 4 bases and J dropped 2 bases, with 11 bases sitting between them. The CDR3 here is CASSPGRINYGYTF. The CDR3 DNA is TGTGCCAGCAGCCCGGGACGGATAAACTATGGCTACACCTTC.

V usage is TRBV19 and J usage is TRBJ2-7, with D tentatively TRBD1 (7 bases). The CDR3 spans 14 residues. Germline V gene data show CDR1 as LNHDA and CDR2 as SQIVND (reference sequence). Trimming left V 7 bases short and J 3 bases short, with 16 bases between. In DNA, the CDR3 is TGTGCCAGTATGGGAGGACAGGTCATCTACGAGCAGTACTTC. Translating gives CASMGGQVIYEQYF.

The chain carries TRBV30 and TRBJ2-1, with TRBD2 matching over 12 bases. V shed 7 bases and J 9 bases; nucleotides not matched to a gene: 13. Germline CDR1 reads GTSNPN; CDR2 reads SVGIG (reference sequence). The CDR3 has 15 residues. CDR3 in DNA: TGTGCCTCCCCTGGTGCTAGCGGGAGGGGGCTTGAGCAGTTCTTC. The encoded protein is CASPGASGRGLEQFF.

With respect to this clone: This sample also contains other DNA sequences that code for the same CDR3. J is TRBJ1-2 and V is TRBV6-5; TRBD1 matches at 7 bases. CDR1 is MNHEY and CDR2 is SVGAGI in the germline V gene. The CDR3 runs 13 residues. Trimming at V came to 0 bases and at J to 8 bases, leaving 3 bases not matched to a gene. CDR3 in amino acids: CASSYSTGNGYTF. The CDR3 bases are TGTGCCAGCAGTTACTCGACAGGGAACGGCTACACCTTC.

This rearrangement joins TRBV7-8 to TRBJ1-5, with 7 bases lining up with TRBD1. Germline V gene data show CDR1 as SGHVS and CDR2 as FQNEAQ. V lost 0 bases and J lost 5; bases outside the gene matches: 10. This CDR3 is 17 amino acids long. The chain's CDR3 is CASSLAEGAQGYQPQHF. The CDR3 DNA follows: TGTGCCAGCAGCTTAGCTGAGGGGGCGCAGGGTTATCAGCCCCAGCATTTT.

This rearrangement joins TRBV6-2 or TRBV6-3 to TRBJ2-7; tentatively, D is TRBD2 (5 bases). From germline, CDR1 is MNHEY and CDR2 SVGEGT. This CDR3 spans 12 amino acids. V dropped 5 bases and J dropped 3 bases, with 8 bases sitting between them. CDR3 bases: TGTGCCAGCAGTCTCGAGGGCTACGAGCAGTACTTC. Translated, it gives CASSLEGYEQYF.

This clone was picked up one time. The J gene is TRBJ2-7, the V gene TRBV29-1; possible D gene TRBD2, 6 bases. Per germline, CDR1 SQVTM and CDR2 ANQGSEA. The CDR3 contains 13 residues. With 4 bases removed from V and 2 bases from J, the gap between germline ends came to 12 bases. The CDR3 DNA reads TGCAGCGTTGGTCAAGGGACTCCCTACGAGCAGTACTTC. Translated, it gives CSVGQGTPYEQYF.

V gene TRBV12-5 combines with J gene TRBJ2-3; a weak D match, TRBD1 (6 bases). Trimming removed 5 bases at V and 4 bases at J, with 10 bases between. CDR3 length: 13 residues. CDR1 and CDR2 from the germline V gene are LGHNT and FRNRAP. DNA of the CDR3: TGTGCTAGTGGTCCATCAGGGGCAGATACGCAGTATTTT. Its translation is CASGPSGADTQYF.

The rearrangement links TRBV2 to TRBJ2-5; TRBD1 or TRBD2 may be the D gene (5 bases each). V lost 2 bases and J 4 bases, leaving 20 bases between the germline ends. Germline V gene sequence: CDR1 SNHLY, CDR2 FYNNEI. The CDR3 has 17 residues. CDR3 amino acids: CASSERFSGPAGETQYF. The DNA for the CDR3 is TGTGCCAGCAGTGAAAGGTTTTCGGGACCCGCGGGAGAGACCCAGTACTTC.

V is TRBV6-2 or TRBV6-3 and J is TRBJ1-5, with 9 bases matching TRBD1. Per germline, CDR1 MNHEY and CDR2 SVGEGT. Trimming cost V 6 bases and J 3 bases; bases outside gene matches: 6. The CDR3 sequence is 15 residues long. The CDR3 DNA is TGTGCCAGCAGCCGAGGGACAGGGTCCAATCAGCCCCAGCATTTT. Translation gives CASSRGTGSNQPQHF.

The V and J genes are TRBV7-2 and TRBJ2-7; tentatively, D is TRBD2 (6 bases). V lost 5 bases to trimming and J lost 4 bases, with 12 bases between them. The CDR3 loop spans 13 amino acids. Per the germline V gene, CDR1 is SGHTA and CDR2 is FQGNSA. In nucleotides, the CDR3 is TGTGCCAGCAGCGGTTTTGGAGGGTACGAGCAGTACTTC. It translates to CASSGFGGYEQYF.

V is TRBV6-2 or TRBV6-3 and J is TRBJ2-3, with 13 nucleotides matching TRBD2. The CDR3 covers 19 residues. V was pared by 2 bases and J by 4 bases, with 12 bases of the junction left unmatched. Germline CDR1 is MNHEY and CDR2 is SVGEGT. This CDR3 is CASSYTVGTSGKYADTQYF. As DNA, the CDR3 is TGTGCCAGCAGTTACACCGTGGGGACTAGCGGGAAGTACGCAGATACGCAGTATTTT.

J is TRBJ2-7 and V is TRBV6-2 or TRBV6-3; a weak D match, TRBD2 (6 bases). Germline lookup yields CDR1 MNHEY and CDR2 SVGEGT. V lost 0 bases and J lost 3, with 24 bases in between. The CDR3 is 19 amino acids. CDR3 protein: CASSYSLDGGGLRIYEQYF. The CDR3 bases are TGTGCCAGCAGTTACTCCCTCGATGGGGGAGGCCTCCGCATCTACGAGCAGTACTTC.

This rearrangement joins TRBV5-4 to TRBJ1-2; perhaps TRBD1 as D (5 bases). Germline CDR1 and CDR2: SGHNT and YYREEE (reference sequence). V shed 4 bases and J shed 0 bases, with 16 bases lying between them. This CDR3 is 16 amino acids long. CDR3 region: CASSPLVGGPNYGYTF. The CDR3 nucleotides read TGTGCCAGCAGCCCACTTGTCGGGGGACCTAACTATGGCTACACCTTC. Looking up the rest from reference TRBV5-4 and TRBJ1-2 gives the full variable domain: ETGVTQSPTHLIKTRGQQVTLRCSSQSGHNTVSWYQQALGQGPQFIFQYYREEENGRGNFPPRFSGLQFPNYSSELNVNALELDDSALYLCASSPLVGGPNYGYTFGSGTRLTVV.

The rearrangement links TRBV10-3 to TRBJ1-5; tentatively, D is TRBD1 (5 bases). Trimming left V 6 bases short and J 0 bases short, with 12 bases between. Germline assignment: CDR1 ENHRY and CDR2 SYGVKD. The CDR3 totals 15 residues. The CDR3 spells CAIRGDSTSNQPQHF. Here the CDR3 DNA reads TGTGCCATCAGGGGTGACAGTACTAGCAATCAGCCCCAGCATTTT.

V gene TRBV5-1 combines with J gene TRBJ2-7, with TRBD2 matching 8 bases. Germline lookup yields CDR1 SGHRS and CDR2 YFSETQ. This CDR3 has 15 residues. Trimming cost V 4 bases and J 2 bases; bases outside gene matches: 8. Here the CDR3 DNA reads TGCGCCAGCAGCCCAAAAGCGGGAGCTCCCTACGAGCAGTACTTC. This translates into CASSPKAGAPYEQYF.

V gene TRBV6-5 combines with J gene TRBJ2-7; D gene ambiguous. Germline values: CDR1 MNHEY, CDR2 SVGAGI. The V end was cut by 0 bases, the J end by 2 bases, with 14 bases between. The CDR3 runs to 16 residues. CDR3 loop: CASSYSKSSRAYEQYF. In nucleotides, the CDR3 is TGTGCCAGCAGTTACTCGAAAAGTTCTCGGGCCTACGAGCAGTACTTC.

V is TRBV5-4 and J is TRBJ2-3; 8 bases are shared with TRBD1. Germline CDR1 reads SGHNT; CDR2 reads YYREEE (reference sequence). J was trimmed by 1 base and V by 6 bases; bases with no gene match: 10. This CDR3 contains 16 residues. CDR3 amino acids: CASTQGAGQGTDTQYF. The CDR3 nucleotides read TGTGCCAGCACCCAAGGGGCGGGACAGGGCACAGATACGCAGTATTTT.

The V call is TRBV19, the J call TRBJ1-1, with TRBD1 matching 8 bases. The CDR3 sequence is 14 residues long. V shed 6 bases and J 1 base; nucleotides not matched to a gene: 4. The germline CDR1 and CDR2 sequences are LNHDA and SQIVND (reference sequence). The CDR3 region has the DNA TGTGCCAGTAGCCCCCAGGGGGCGAACACTGAAGCTTTCTTT. Translated: CASSPQGANTEAFF.

The chain is built from TRBV13 and TRBJ2-7, with TRBD2 matching 8 bases. The J segment lost 2 bases and the V segment lost 4 bases, leaving 7 bases of the junction unmatched. CDR3 size: 15 residues. CDR1 is PRHDT, CDR2 FYEKMQ, per germline (reference sequence). The DNA for the CDR3 is TGTGCCAGCAGCTACTCACAAGCGGGAGCCTACGAGCAGTACTTC. It yields the protein CASSYSQAGAYEQYF.